What follows are 31 T cell receptor beta chains derived from one specimen sequenced in a study of cytomegalovirus exposure and HLA in healthy donors. It was with 60 Vbeta and 13 Jbeta primers that the PCR ran. Generated by immunoSEQ multiplex PCR, the TCRdb table keeps only in-frame clones and is missing some. The sample records fewer than 150,000 clones, over 70% being singletons. Sequencing was carried out using PBMCs. Receptors were obtained from a man aged 40-55 years in good health and CMV-seronegative.

CDR3 sequence reads: CASSWDTRTDTQYF. The DNA of the CDR3 is TGTGCCAGCAGCTGGGACACCCGCACAGATACGCAGTATTTT. The V gene is TRBV7-9, the J gene TRBJ2-3; D may be TRBD1 (6 bases). This CDR3 has 14 amino acids. Per the germline V gene, CDR1 is SEHNR and CDR2 is FQNEAQ (reference sequence). V lost 4 bases and J lost 1, with 9 bases in between.

V and J are TRBV9 and TRBJ2-1, with D perhaps TRBD2 (8 bases). The CDR3 has 15 residues. Trimming took off 7 bases at V and 7 bases at J, with 21 bases between the two ends. CDR1 SGDLS and CDR2 YYNGEE come from the germline V gene. CDR3 in DNA: TGTGCCAGCTCCAGGGGGGCGGGAGGTCGAAATGAGCAGTTCTTC. Encoded protein: CASSRGAGGRNEQFF.

V usage is TRBV2 and J usage is TRBJ1-4; D is perhaps TRBD1 (6 bases). V gave up 4 bases and J gave up 8 bases, with 14 bases separating them. The CDR3 covers 14 residues. Germline CDR1 and CDR2: SNHLY and FYNNEI. The CDR3 loop is CASSGQALGEKLFF. The DNA of the CDR3 is TGTGCCAGCAGTGGACAGGCCCTGGGCGAAAAACTGTTTTTT.

This clone turned up a few times. This chain connects TRBV19 to TRBJ1-3, with D maybe TRBD1 (5 bases). The CDR3 sequence is 13 residues long. With 3 bases removed from V and 3 bases from J, the gap between germline ends came to 6 bases. Germline V lookup: CDR1 LNHDA, CDR2 SQIVND (reference sequence). The CDR3 nucleotides are TGTGCCAGTAGTATGGGACTTGGAAACACCATATATTTT. Its protein is CASSMGLGNTIYF.

In this sample, this clone turned up a few times. The genes are TRBV4-3 and TRBJ2-3; 10 bases map to TRBD2. Trimming took 4 bases from V and 2 from J; bases not matched to a gene: 12. This CDR3 has 18 residues. Germline V gives CDR1 LGHNA, CDR2 YSLEER. CDR3 sequence (DNA): TGCGCCAGCAGCCTCCACAGCGGGGGGGCCCAGCCCACAGATACGCAGTATTTT. This codes for CASSLHSGGAQPTDTQYF.

The V call is TRBV4-1, the J call TRBJ1-5; 9 bases agree with TRBD1. Trimming removed 8 bases from V and 0 bases from J; junction bases left unmatched: 2. The CDR3 has 14 amino acids. The V gene's germline CDR1 is MGHRA and CDR2 YSYEKL. The CDR3 DNA is TGCGCCAGCGGGGACAGGGTTAGCAATCAGCCCCAGCATTTT. Translated, it gives CASGDRVSNQPQHF.

The chain couples TRBV5-6 to TRBJ2-1; 13 nucleotides align to TRBD2. V was pared by 7 bases and J by 7 bases, with 8 bases of the junction left unmatched. CDR1 SGHDT and CDR2 YYEEEE come from the germline V gene. This CDR3 has 15 residues. The CDR3 spells CASGLLAGGANEQFF. Written as DNA, the CDR3 is TGTGCCAGCGGACTACTAGCGGGAGGGGCGAATGAGCAGTTCTTC. The variable domain in full, completed from reference TRBV5-6 and TRBJ2-1, reads DAGVTQSPTHLIKTRGQQVTLRCSPKSGHDTVSWYQQALGQGPQFIFQYYEEEERQRGNFPDRFSGHQFPNYSSELNVNALLLGDSALYLCASGLLAGGANEQFFGPGTRLTVL.

J is TRBJ2-5 and V is TRBV25-1; 11 bases map to TRBD1. The V gene end was trimmed by 4 bases and the J gene end by 5 bases; junction bases not matched to a gene: 6. Germline assignment: CDR1 MGHDK and CDR2 SYGVNS. The CDR3 loop spans 15 amino acids. The CDR3 region is CASSVDRGPGETQYF. Here the CDR3 DNA reads TGTGCCAGCAGTGTGGACAGGGGGCCAGGGGAGACCCAGTACTTC.

This chain links TRBV11-3 with TRBJ1-1; TRBD1 aligns across 8 bases. Germline-derived CDR1 and CDR2 are SGHNT and YENEEA. This CDR3 is built from 14 residues. Germline trimming cut 4 bases from V and 4 bases from J; bases unmatched to any gene: 5. CDR3: CASSWAGGSTEAFF. DNA for the CDR3: TGTGCCAGCAGCTGGGCAGGGGGCTCCACTGAAGCTTTCTTT.

The genes are TRBV4-1 and TRBJ2-7; D is perhaps TRBD2 (7 bases). V lost 0 bases and J 0 bases, leaving 12 bases between the germline ends. Germline V gene data show CDR1 as MGHRA and CDR2 as YSYEKL. CDR3 size: 16 residues. This CDR3 is CASSQEAAGASYEQYF. In DNA form, the CDR3 reads TGCGCCAGCAGCCAAGAGGCGGCGGGGGCCTCCTACGAGCAGTACTTC.

The CDR3 region is CASSLIEGANTGELFF. The CDR3 coding sequence is TGTGCCAGCAGCTTAATCGAGGGCGCGAACACCGGGGAGCTGTTTTTT. This chain joins TRBV11-3 and TRBJ2-2, with D perhaps matching TRBD2 (5 bases). Germline CDR1 and CDR2: SGHNT and YENEEA. Trimming cost V 2 bases and J 0 bases, with 10 bases left between them. CDR3 size: 16 residues.

This clone was observed a handful of times. The rearrangement uses TRBV5-3 and TRBJ1-5; possibly TRBD1 for D (6 bases). TRBV5-3 is identified as an open reading frame with a role that is uncertain. V lost 4 bases to trimming and J lost 7 bases, with 18 bases between them. The CDR3 contains 15 residues. The CDR3 loop is CARSPQGGGRQPQHF. CDR3 coding DNA: TGTGCCAGAAGCCCACAGGGCGGGGGAAGACAGCCCCAGCATTTT.

The chain joins TRBV5-7 to TRBJ2-5; TRBD2 agrees at 8 bases. TRBV5-7 is an open reading frame, and its role is uncertain. The CDR3 runs to 17 residues. The V segment lost 4 bases and the J segment 4 bases; nucleotides outside the gene matches: 15. The CDR3 is CASSSTSGPIQGETQYF. The CDR3 DNA sequence: TGTGCCAGCAGCAGCACTAGCGGACCCATTCAAGGAGAGACCCAGTACTTC.

This rearrangement joins TRBV19 to TRBJ1-5; a weak D match, TRBD1 (5 bases). The CDR3 sequence is 15 residues long. With 0 bases removed from V and 6 bases from J, the gap between germline ends came to 12 bases. Germline CDR1 and CDR2: LNHDA and SQIVND (reference sequence). The CDR3 is CASSIDWGGVQPQHF. CDR3 nucleotide sequence: TGTGCCAGTAGTATAGATTGGGGGGGGGTTCAGCCCCAGCATTTT.

V and J are TRBV30 and TRBJ1-6, with a weak D call TRBD1 (5 bases). Between the trimmed V and J ends, which lost 0 bases and 10 bases, there was a span of 13 bases. The CDR3 contains 14 residues. Germline loops: CDR1 GTSNPN, CDR2 SVGIG (reference sequence). The chain's CDR3 is CAWSVKGILSPLHF. CDR3 nucleotides: TGTGCCTGGAGTGTGAAGGGGATCCTGTCACCCCTCCACTTT.

The V call is TRBV19, the J call TRBJ2-7; tentative D call: TRBD2 (7 bases). V was clipped by 2 bases and J by 3 bases, with 14 bases between them. This CDR3 spans 15 amino acids. Per germline, CDR1 LNHDA and CDR2 SQIVND (reference sequence). CDR3 loop: CASSISGGSNYEQYF. Here the CDR3 DNA reads TGTGCCAGTAGTATATCGGGGGGCTCCAACTACGAGCAGTACTTC.

The rearrangement joins TRBV7-8 to TRBJ2-3, with D maybe TRBD2 (6 bases). The CDR3 runs 16 residues. V gave up 0 bases and J gave up 4 bases, with 14 bases separating them. Germline V CDR1 and CDR2: SGHVS, FQNEAQ. The CDR3 loop is CASSLAPGREADTQYF. In DNA, the CDR3 is TGTGCCAGCAGCTTAGCACCGGGAAGGGAGGCAGATACGCAGTATTTT.

The V and J genes are TRBV2 and TRBJ1-5; a weak D match, TRBD1 (5 bases). This CDR3 has 14 amino acids. V dropped 3 bases and J dropped 4 bases, with 10 bases sitting between them. The germline CDR1 and CDR2 sequences are SNHLY and FYNNEI. The chain's CDR3 is CASSDRAPNQPQHF. The CDR3, as DNA: TGTGCCAGCAGTGACAGGGCCCCAAATCAGCCCCAGCATTTT.

The chain is built from TRBV7-9 and TRBJ2-1; D is unresolved. Germline CDR1 and CDR2: SEHNR and FQNEAQ (reference sequence). The CDR3 runs 14 residues. V shed 3 bases and J shed 9 bases, with 15 bases lying between them. As DNA, the CDR3 is TGTGCCAGCAGCTTCCCCTACGAGGTGGGTGAGCAGTTCTTC. This sequence encodes CASSFPYEVGEQFF.

V usage is TRBV27 and J usage is TRBJ2-3, with 7 nucleotides matching TRBD2. The CDR3 is made up of 19 amino acids. Germline CDR1 reads MNHEY; CDR2 reads SMNVEV (reference sequence). V dropped 2 bases and J dropped 0; count of bases not matched to a gene: 14. As DNA, the CDR3 is TGTGCCAGCAGTTTAAAGCCCCCTTGGAGCGGGGCGAGCACAGATACGCAGTATTTT. Translating it yields CASSLKPPWSGASTDTQYF.

Here the CDR3 reads CASSQVPGQGGTEAFF. The DNA for the CDR3 is TGCGCCAGCAGCCAGGTCCCGGGACAGGGAGGCACTGAAGCTTTCTTT. The chain combines TRBV4-3 with TRBJ1-1, with 9 bases that match TRBD1. The CDR3 consists of 16 residues. The J segment lost 4 bases and the V segment lost 3 bases, leaving 9 bases of the junction unmatched. The V gene's germline CDR1 is LGHNA and CDR2 YSLEER.

V is TRBV9 and J is TRBJ2-2, with TRBD1 as a possible D gene (5 bases). Trimming removed 0 bases at V and 2 bases at J, with 11 bases between. This CDR3 has 16 amino acids. CDR1 is SGDLS, CDR2 YYNGEE, per germline. CDR3 coding DNA: TGTGCCAGCAGCGTAGAAGGGGCATATAACACCGGGGAGCTGTTTTTT. This sequence encodes CASSVEGAYNTGELFF.

This sequence joins TRBV28 and TRBJ1-1; no reliable D call. This CDR3 has 14 amino acids. V was trimmed by 8 bases and J by 4 bases, leaving 17 bases between them. The germline V gene has CDR1 MDHEN and CDR2 SYDVKM. CDR3 region: CASGLQVRGTEAFF. The DNA of the CDR3 is TGTGCCAGCGGCCTCCAGGTCCGGGGCACTGAAGCTTTCTTT.

The chain couples TRBV12-5 to TRBJ2-1; weak D call: TRBD2 (6 bases). Germline CDR1 reads LGHNT; CDR2 reads FRNRAP. Trimming took 0 bases from V and 4 from J, leaving 22 bases between them. This CDR3 is built from 19 residues. The CDR3 region has the DNA TGTGCTAGTGGTTTGGTACTAGGAGGGATCAATAGAGGTTACAATGAGCAGTTCTTC. This translates into CASGLVLGGINRGYNEQFF.

The chain carries TRBV7-2 and TRBJ1-2; no firm D call. The CDR3 loop spans 13 amino acids. Deletions cut 5 bases from V and 3 bases from J, with 10 bases between. CDR1 is SGHTA, CDR2 FQGNSA, per germline. CDR3 amino acids: CASSPTRDYGYTF. CDR3 DNA: TGTGCCAGCAGCCCCACTCGGGACTATGGCTACACCTTC.

The chain has TRBV27 and TRBJ2-3; D perhaps matches TRBD2 (6 bases). V gave up 6 bases and J gave up 2 bases, with 15 bases separating them. The V gene's germline CDR1 is MNHEY and CDR2 SMNVEV (reference sequence). The length of the CDR3 is 15 residues. The CDR3 here is CASRLTSSSTDTQYF. The CDR3 DNA reads as TGTGCCAGCAGACTGACTAGTAGCTCCACAGATACGCAGTATTTT.

This clone came up a few times. The CDR3: CASSWTSGKQETQYF. DNA for the CDR3: TGCGCCAGCAGCTGGACTAGCGGGAAGCAAGAGACCCAGTACTTC. J is TRBJ2-5 and V is TRBV5-1; 12 nucleotides align to TRBD2. The CDR3 is 15 amino acids. V lost 3 bases, J lost 2 bases, and 2 bases stayed unmatched. Germline loops: CDR1 SGHRS, CDR2 YFSETQ. The complete variable domain, with remaining parts taken from reference TRBV5-1 and TRBJ2-5, reads KAGVTQTPRYLIKTRGQQVTLSCSPISGHRSVSWYQQTPGQGLQFLFEYFSETQRNKGNFPGRFSGRQFSNSRSEMNVSTLELGDSALYLCASSWTSGKQETQYFGPGTRLLVL.

The chain links TRBV19 to TRBJ1-1, with D uncertain. The length of the CDR3 is 14 residues. Germline V gene lookup returns CDR1 LNHDA and CDR2 SQIVND (reference sequence). Between the trimmed V and J ends, which lost 1 base and 1 base, there was a span of 7 bases. CDR3 sequence reads: CASSIGAGNTEAFF. CDR3 coding DNA: TGTGCCAGTAGTATAGGGGCGGGGAACACTGAAGCTTTCTTT.

V usage is TRBV7-6 and J usage is TRBJ2-7; 7 bases line up with TRBD2. The germline gives CDR1 SGHVS, CDR2 FNYEAQ. V was clipped by 4 bases and J by 2 bases; unmatched bases: 2. This CDR3 region has 13 residues. The CDR3 DNA reads as TGTGCCAGCAGCTCGGGGGGTCCCTACGAGCAGTACTTC. Protein: CASSSGGPYEQYF.

The chain combines TRBV4-1 with TRBJ2-2, with TRBD2 matching 8 bases. J was trimmed by 3 bases and V by 4 bases; bases with no gene match: 4. The CDR3 loop spans 15 amino acids. Germline V lookup: CDR1 MGHRA, CDR2 YSYEKL. The CDR3 is CASSPTSGYTGELFF. The CDR3 DNA is TGCGCCAGCAGCCCCACTAGCGGATACACCGGGGAGCTGTTTTTT.

The chain couples TRBV19 to TRBJ2-2; 8 bases align to TRBD1. The CDR3 covers 16 residues. Germline loops: CDR1 LNHDA, CDR2 SQIVND (reference sequence). J gave up 4 bases and V 2 bases, and 6 bases lay outside the gene matches. CDR3 coding DNA: TGTGCCAGTAGTATACCCTCGGGGACAGGCACCGGGGAGCTGTTTTTT. As protein: CASSIPSGTGTGELFF.